This TCR beta chain was observed in a study of blood T cell repertoires in COVID-19. Overall study context: Collection of acute and convalescent COVID-19 samples took place in the United States, Italy and Spain. T cells, B-cell-depleted T cells, or PBMCs supplied cDNA or gDNA.

The CDR3 extends over 13 amino acids. V shed 6 bases, J shed 1 base, and the junction held 2 bases outside the gene matches. Germline CDR1 reads SGHRS; CDR2 reads YFSETQ. Authors' processing steps: Reference gene primers were amplified, and this amplification served to estimate nucleated cell counts. Clones were sequenced by immunoSEQ multiplex PCR, and TCRdb holds only the in-frame ones, with some missing. V and J calls and clone size are those listed in that table; D and trimming were worked out from the DNA. This table holds 110,000 to 150,000 clones, 84% found once. The source material was peripheral blood. The chain recombines TRBV5-1 with TRBJ1-1; 8 nucleotides line up with TRBD1. This TCR derives from a human donor in a cohort sampled during active COVID-19. CDR3: CASTGQGNTEAFF. The CDR3 nucleotides are TGCGCCAGCACAGGACAGGGGAACACTGAAGCTTTCTTT.